This is a list of T cell receptor beta chains from one sample in a study of regulatory T cells in long-lasting Graves disease. TCRdb itself ran the multiplex PCR reads through MiXCR, one entry per CDR3 protein. The sample shows about 470,000 distinct CDR3 sequences, 20% to 25% of them seen only once. This material consisted of peripheral blood mononuclear cells (PBMCs), taken when the disease was refractory, from a patient treated with antithyroid drugs. Every receptor here comes from a female donor with Graves disease. The conserved cysteine and the conserved F or W are not part of the CDR3 here. The order of the fields is V gene, CDR3 protein.

V: TRBV10-3
CDR3: AISESYRINTGELF

V: TRBV28
CDR3: ASSLTGADSPLH

V: TRBV5-1
CDR3: ASSLRGSRESSYEQY

V: TRBV12-3/TRBV12-4
CDR3: ASSFPPVIYEQY

V: TRBV6-1
CDR3: ASSEISVGQETQY

V: TRBV28
CDR3: ASYLGGWARGTYNEQF

V: TRBV6-4
CDR3: ASSEIGQGISPLH

V: TRBV7-8
CDR3: ASSRAVGVVNIQY

V: TRBV11-2
CDR3: ASSSAPGDMMKLF

V: TRBV6-4
CDR3: ASSPAGTHYSNQPQH

V: TRBV9
CDR3: ASSVGGRLGEKLF

V: TRBV7-2
CDR3: ASSLGTSGRVRNEQF

V: TRBV12-3/TRBV12-4
CDR3: ASSSQITDRSLGEQY

V: TRBV28
CDR3: ASSPGGAGELF

V: TRBV5-6
CDR3: ASSWGQAPYEQY

V: TRBV28
CDR3: ASSLGLAGIGPGELF

V: TRBV5-5
CDR3: ASSNAGTQIPETQY

V: TRBV7-9
CDR3: ASSFRGLAYNEQF

V: TRBV11-2
CDR3: ASSSLRGGELF

V: TRBV7-2
CDR3: ASSLAGTGVYEQY

V: TRBV6-1
CDR3: ASSGLAGSTYNEQF

V: TRBV19
CDR3: ASSIEPGGTYEQY

V: TRBV7-9
CDR3: ASSFSGVRRSSPLH

V: TRBV28
CDR3: ASRRPGLADTQY

V: TRBV6-1
CDR3: ASTRHPGGLYEQY

V: TRBV2
CDR3: ASVGLAGGFSETQY

V: TRBV20-1
CDR3: SATDGGLGSEQY

V: TRBV6-1
CDR3: ASRHYWGVVGNTEAF

V: TRBV28
CDR3: ASSFPDYGYT

V: TRBV20-1
CDR3: SARGGSYQETQY

V: TRBV7-3
CDR3: ASSWNRGDTIY

V: TRBV19
CDR3: ASFRGNYGYT

V: TRBV2
CDR3: ASIRDGSYEQY

V: TRBV6-1
CDR3: ASSEPSGYTGELF

V: TRBV12-3/TRBV12-4
CDR3: ASSLGLAGGNQETQY

V: TRBV12-3/TRBV12-4
CDR3: ASSFKAWEGANVLT

V: TRBV24-1
CDR3: APVFYRANQPQH

V: TRBV11-2
CDR3: ASSISWEQY

V: TRBV7-2
CDR3: ASSSGRSVNEQF

V: TRBV7-2
CDR3: ASLSLAAVSYNEQF